This record looks at one T cell receptor (beta chain) sequence and its context. The V gene lost 0 bases and the J gene lost 4 bases, with 6 bases spanning the gap. The CDR3 covers 12 residues. Germline assignment: CDR1 GTSNPN and CDR2 SVGIG (reference sequence). This record belongs to a study of blood T cell repertoires in COVID-19. Recruitment covered over 20 US areas and drew participants whose ages spanned about 18 to 89 years. In assigning cohorts, the study relied on participant-reported clinical history. TCRdb's table, derived via immunoSEQ multiplex PCR, lists solely in-frame clones and lacks some. The repertoire holds more than 450,000 clones, with 75% to 90% as singletons.

This sequence originates from a woman younger than 30 who had recovered from COVID-19. The chain links TRBV30 to TRBJ2-5; D call uncertain. The sequenced material came from PBMCs or T cells enriched from blood (not recorded which). In DNA, the CDR3 is TGTGCCTGGAGTGTACGGGTAGAGACCCAGTACTTC. Protein: CAWSVRVETQYF.